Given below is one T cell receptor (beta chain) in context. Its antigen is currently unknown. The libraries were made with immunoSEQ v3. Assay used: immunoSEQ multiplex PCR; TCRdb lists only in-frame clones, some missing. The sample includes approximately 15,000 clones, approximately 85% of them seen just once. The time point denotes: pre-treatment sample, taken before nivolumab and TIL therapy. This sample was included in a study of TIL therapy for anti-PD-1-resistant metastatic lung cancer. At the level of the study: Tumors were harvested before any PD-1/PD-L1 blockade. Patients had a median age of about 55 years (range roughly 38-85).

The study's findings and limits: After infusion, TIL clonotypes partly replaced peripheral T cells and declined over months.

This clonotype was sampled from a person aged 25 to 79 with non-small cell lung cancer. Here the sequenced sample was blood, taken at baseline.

The CDR3 DNA is TGTGCCAGTAGTCCTCGGACAGGGGGCTTCAATGAGCAGTTCTTC. This translates into CASSPRTGGFNEQFF. V is TRBV19 and J is TRBJ2-1, with TRBD1 identical over 11 bases. The V segment lost 5 bases and the J segment 6 bases; nucleotides outside the gene matches: 6. Germline V CDR1 and CDR2: LNHDA, SQIVND (reference sequence). There are 15 residues in the CDR3.